Listed here is a single TCR beta chain. Source study methods: Scientists estimated how many nucleated cells there were by amplifying reference gene primers. Data came from immunoSEQ multiplex PCR; TCRdb stores just in-frame clones and leaves some out. The DNA was the basis for D and trimming; V, J and clone size are from that table. Counted here are 150,000 to 200,000 clones, around 92% occurring once; the ten biggest clones make up roughly 5%. Germline V gene lookup returns CDR1 MNHEY and CDR2 SMNVEV (reference sequence). The CDR3 is made up of 14 amino acids. V shed 2 bases and J shed 5 bases, with 12 bases lying between them. The data originate from a study of blood T cell repertoires in COVID-19. Study summary: Donors in the United States, Italy and Spain gave samples during acute or convalescent COVID-19. PBMCs, B-cell-depleted T cells, or T cells provided the cDNA or gDNA that made up the material.

Material: peripheral blood. This chain uses TRBV27 with TRBJ1-2; D not resolved. The source is a man aged 25 to 40 with COVID-19, enrolled during active disease. CDR3 DNA sequence: TGTGCCAGCAGTTTAACAATACACAGTTATGGCTACACCTTC. Translation gives CASSLTIHSYGYTF.